This section outlines one T cell receptor (beta chain) sequence together with its context. Its antigen is not identified. The data were obtained in a study of blood T cells in healthy people across ages. Next came a second PCR, run for roughly 7 to 12 cycles, which used a sample-barcoded 5' primer along with a J-beta primer mix. TCRdb re-derived calls from the 5' RACE reads in MiXCR, one entry per CDR3 protein. The data hold approximately 760,000 distinct CDR3 sequences, with 25% observed a single time. Findings of the study overall: Lack of knowledge of donor CMV status possibly confounded expanded clonotype changes.

Germline assignment: CDR1 DFQATT and CDR2 SNEGSKA (reference sequence). The CDR3 spans 14 residues. The junction had 8 bases not matched to a gene; V was cut back by 4 bases and J by 4 bases. These data also featured in a second study, about T cells of mothers and their children.

The chain has TRBV20-1 and TRBJ2-3; 7 nucleotides line up with TRBD2. The sample was blood. This receptor was identified in a boy younger than 18 in good health. Here the CDR3 reads CSATGLVGSDTQYF. Here the CDR3 DNA reads TGCAGTGCTACAGGACTAGTGGGGTCAGATACGCAGTATTTT.